This entry describes one T cell receptor beta chain. The CDR3 spans 15 residues. V was pared by 5 bases and J by 6 bases, with 17 bases between. CDR1 MNHEY and CDR2 SVGAGI come from the germline V gene. Original data processing: Reference gene primer amplification in the assay estimated nucleated cell counts. Repertoires were generated with immunoSEQ multiplex PCR, while TCRdb's copy carries only in-frame clones and drops some. Clonal size and the V and J genes are those of that table, whereas D and trimming came from the DNA. The data hold fewer than 600,000 clones, with 80% to 90% observed a single time. The sample belongs to a study of blood T cell repertoires in COVID-19. Overall study context: The United States, Italy and Spain were the sources of the acute and convalescent COVID-19 samples. T cells, B-cell-depleted T cells, or PBMCs supplied cDNA or gDNA.

The V call is TRBV6-5, the J call TRBJ1-5, with D maybe TRBD1 (5 bases). The material sequenced was peripheral blood. This sequence was found in a man younger than 35 with COVID-19, enrolled during active disease. CDR3 sequence reads: CASSPMGGLSQPQHF. The CDR3 DNA is TGTGCCAGCAGTCCTATGGGGGGATTGAGTCAGCCCCAGCATTTT.